The clone carrying this T cell receptor beta chain occurred a few times. No antigen is known for it. The CDR3 runs to 12 residues. Per germline, CDR1 DFQATT and CDR2 SNEGSKA (reference sequence). V was pared by 3 bases and J by 4 bases, with 8 bases between. With a J-beta primer mix and a sample-barcoded 5' primer, a second PCR ran 7 to 11 cycles. TCRdb itself ran the 5' RACE reads through MiXCR, one entry per CDR3 protein. The data hold under 1 million distinct CDR3 sequences, with under 45% observed a single time. The source of the sample is a study of blood T cells in healthy people across ages. Whole-study findings and limits: Both naive CD4+ cell counts and diversity were greater in long-lived donors than in aged donors.

The TCR sequence derives from a man in his sixties in good health. The chain uses TRBV20-1 and TRBJ2-3; maybe TRBD2 (5 bases). The sample comprised blood. CDR3 nucleotides: TGCAGTGCTAGGGAGGACGCAGATACGCAGTATTTT. Translated: CSAREDADTQYF.